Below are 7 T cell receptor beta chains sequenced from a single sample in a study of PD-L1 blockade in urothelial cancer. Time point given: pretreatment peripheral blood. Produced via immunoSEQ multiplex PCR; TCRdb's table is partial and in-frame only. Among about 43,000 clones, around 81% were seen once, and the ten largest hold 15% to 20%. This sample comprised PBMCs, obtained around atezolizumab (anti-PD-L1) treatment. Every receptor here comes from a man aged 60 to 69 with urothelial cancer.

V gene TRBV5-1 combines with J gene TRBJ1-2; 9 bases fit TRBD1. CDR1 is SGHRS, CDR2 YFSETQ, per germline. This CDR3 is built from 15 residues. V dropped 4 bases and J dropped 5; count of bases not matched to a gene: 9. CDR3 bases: TGCGCCAGCAGCGTTGAGGGACAGGGTGGTTATGGCTACACCTTC. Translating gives CASSVEGQGGYGYTF.

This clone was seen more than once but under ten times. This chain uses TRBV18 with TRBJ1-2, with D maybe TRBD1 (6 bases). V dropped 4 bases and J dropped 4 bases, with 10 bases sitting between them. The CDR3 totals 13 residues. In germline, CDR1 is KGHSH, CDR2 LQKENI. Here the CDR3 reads CASSLRTAYGYTF. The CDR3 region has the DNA TGTGCCAGCTCACTGAGGACAGCCTATGGCTACACCTTC. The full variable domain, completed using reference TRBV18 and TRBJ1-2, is NAGVMQNPRHLVRRRGQEARLRCSPMKGHSHVYWYRQLPEEGLKFMVYLQKENIIDESGMPKERFSAEFPKEGPSILRIQQVVRGDSAAYFCASSLRTAYGYTFGSGTRLTVV.

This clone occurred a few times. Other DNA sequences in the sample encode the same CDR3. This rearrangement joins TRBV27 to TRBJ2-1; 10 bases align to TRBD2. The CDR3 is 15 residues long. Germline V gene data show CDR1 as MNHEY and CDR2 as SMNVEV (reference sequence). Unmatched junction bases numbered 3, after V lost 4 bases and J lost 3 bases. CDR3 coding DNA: TGTGCCAGCAGTTCCCGGACTAGCGGCTACAATGAGCAGTTCTTC. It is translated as CASSSRTSGYNEQFF.

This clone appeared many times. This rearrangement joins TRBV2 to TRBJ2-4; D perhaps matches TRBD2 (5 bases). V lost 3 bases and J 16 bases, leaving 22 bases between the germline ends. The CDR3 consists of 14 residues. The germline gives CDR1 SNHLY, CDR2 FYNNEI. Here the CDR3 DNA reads TGTGCCAGCAGTGATCCCCGGGCGACTACCCTGATTTACTTC. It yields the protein CASSDPRATTLIYF.

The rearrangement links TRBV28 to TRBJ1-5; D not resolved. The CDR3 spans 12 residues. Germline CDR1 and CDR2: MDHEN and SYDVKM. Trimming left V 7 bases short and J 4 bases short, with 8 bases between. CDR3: CASTIANQPQHF. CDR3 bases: TGTGCCAGCACCATAGCAAATCAGCCCCAGCATTTT.

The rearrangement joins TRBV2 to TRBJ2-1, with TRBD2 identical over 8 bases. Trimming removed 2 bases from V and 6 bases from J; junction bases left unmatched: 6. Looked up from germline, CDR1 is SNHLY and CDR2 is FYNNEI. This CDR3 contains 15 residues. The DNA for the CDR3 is TGTGCCAGCAGTGAAAGTAGCGGGGCTCTCAATGAGCAGTTCTTC. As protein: CASSESSGALNEQFF.

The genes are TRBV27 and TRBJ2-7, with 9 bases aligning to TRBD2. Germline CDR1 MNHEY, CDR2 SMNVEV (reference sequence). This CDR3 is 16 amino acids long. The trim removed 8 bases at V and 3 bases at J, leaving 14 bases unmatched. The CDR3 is CASVRRASGIGYEQYF. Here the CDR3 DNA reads TGTGCCAGCGTAAGAAGGGCTAGCGGGATAGGCTACGAGCAGTACTTC.